The clone carrying this T cell receptor beta chain has at least ten counts. The record originates from a study of CD8 T cells in ankylosing spondylitis. The V end lost 1 base, the J end lost 8 bases, and 20 bases lay between the germline ends. Germline loops: CDR1 DFQATT, CDR2 SNEGSKA (reference sequence). The length of the CDR3 is 15 residues. Using its own MiXCR run on the 5' RACE reads, TCRdb lists one record per CDR3 protein. This table holds some 240,000 distinct CDR3 sequences, approximately 9% found once. Source material: blood, either unsorted or a sorted T cell fraction (not recorded which). The chain couples TRBV20-1 to TRBJ1-2, with D perhaps TRBD1 (6 bases). The sequence was obtained from a male donor with ankylosing spondylitis or in good health (not recorded which). CDR3 in DNA: TGCAGTGCTAGAGGGGGAGACAGGACCCAAGGAGGCTACACCTTC. Amino acids: CSARGGDRTQGGYTF.